Given below is one TCR beta chain in context. Its antigen remains unknown. TCRdb analysed the reads with MiXCR anew, one entry per CDR3 protein. Altogether about 500,000 distinct CDR3 sequences are present, 33% being singletons, with the ten largest covering under 20%. V was pared by 6 bases and J by 8 bases, with 16 bases between. The CDR3 extends over 14 amino acids. Per germline, CDR1 LNHDA and CDR2 SQIVND (reference sequence). The source of the sample is a study of T cell repertoires in cytomegalovirus infection. Study in general: Evidence of both CMV infection and a matching HLA type came from public TCR beta signatures.

Sequences were derived from cultured PBMCs, sampled from culture after CMV antigen stimulation. This clonotype originated in a human donor in good health (CMV status not recorded). Some clones in this sample may be carry-over from other donors' samples. This chain links TRBV19 with TRBJ2-2; maybe TRBD2 (5 bases). The CDR3 loop is CASSAELLGGELFF. CDR3 in DNA: TGTGCCAGTAGCGCCGAATTACTAGGTGGGGAGCTGTTTTTT.